These 12 T cell receptor beta chains were all obtained from the same sample, sequenced in a study of CD8 T cells in ankylosing spondylitis. TCRdb analysed the 5' RACE reads with MiXCR anew, one entry per CDR3 protein. The sample has roughly 150,000 distinct CDR3 sequences, 9.8% seen once. Sequencing was performed on blood, either unsorted or a sorted T cell fraction (not recorded which). Receptors originate from a female donor with ankylosing spondylitis or in good health (not recorded which).

This clonotype came up many times. The CDR3 DNA is TGTGCCAGCAGTCTTGACAGGGCGGGCAATCAGCCCCAGCATTTT. Protein sequence: CASSLDRAGNQPQHF. This sequence joins TRBV11-2 and TRBJ1-5; 7 bases align to TRBD1. J gave up 2 bases and V 6 bases, and 7 bases lay outside the gene matches. Germline loops: CDR1 SGHAT, CDR2 FQNNGV. The CDR3 is made up of 15 amino acids.

This clonotype was detected many times. V is TRBV4-3 and J is TRBJ1-4; a weak D match, TRBD1 (6 bases). The length of the CDR3 is 14 residues. The germline V gene encodes CDR1 LGHNA and CDR2 YSLEER. Trimming left V 5 bases short and J 3 bases short, with 10 bases between. CDR3 DNA: TGCGCCAGCAGCTCCTCAGGGGCTAATGAAAAACTGTTTTTT. It translates to CASSSSGANEKLFF.

The chain employs TRBV6-2 or TRBV6-3 and TRBJ2-3; TRBD1 matches at 9 bases. Losses at the gene ends were 4 bases for V and 5 bases for J; bases not matched to a gene: 10. Germline CDR1 is MNHEY and CDR2 is SVGEGT. This CDR3 spans 16 amino acids. In nucleotides, the CDR3 is TGTGCCAGCAGTTCCGTCGTCCCGGGACAGGGAGATACGCAGTATTTT. Amino acids: CASSSVVPGQGDTQYF.

The chain has TRBV18 and TRBJ1-2; D unclear. The germline V gene has CDR1 KGHSH and CDR2 LQKENI. The CDR3 length is 14 residues. V was clipped by 2 bases and J by 3 bases, with 10 bases between them. The CDR3 spells CASSPGSDYYGYTF. DNA for the CDR3: TGTGCCAGCTCACCAGGATCAGATTACTATGGCTACACCTTC.

This clonotype appeared a few times. The chain employs TRBV5-1 and TRBJ2-1; 9 bases match TRBD2. Germline CDR1 reads SGHRS; CDR2 reads YFSETQ. With 2 bases clipped from V and 2 bases from J, the junction kept 8 bases outside the gene matches. CDR3 size: 17 residues. The chain's CDR3 is CASSFTLAGLPYNEQFF. The CDR3 region has the DNA TGCGCCAGCAGCTTCACACTAGCGGGCCTACCCTACAATGAGCAGTTCTTC.

This clonotype was seen more than once but under ten times. This chain connects TRBV28 to TRBJ2-7; the D is unclear. V lost 7 bases and J 1 base, leaving 11 bases between the germline ends. Germline V gene sequence: CDR1 MDHEN, CDR2 SYDVKM. The CDR3 covers 13 residues. The CDR3 spells CASKGDASYEQYF. In DNA form, the CDR3 reads TGTGCCAGCAAAGGAGATGCGTCCTACGAGCAGTACTTC.

This clonotype showed up just a few times. The genes are TRBV12-3 or TRBV12-4 and TRBJ1-1; no clear D gene. V lost 1 base and J 1 base, leaving 7 bases between the germline ends. CDR3 length: 14 residues. CDR3 nucleotide sequence: TGTGCCAGCAGTTTAGTCCCGGGGAACACTGAAGCTTTCTTT. Protein: CASSLVPGNTEAFF.

This clonotype was recorded a few times. The chain links TRBV29-1 to TRBJ2-1; TRBD2 is a possible D gene (5 bases). The CDR3 length is 13 residues. Germline loops: CDR1 SQVTM, CDR2 ANQGSEA. The ends were cut back, 3 bases at V and 10 bases at J, with 16 bases in the middle. The CDR3 region is CSVDLPNQREQFF. DNA of the CDR3: TGCAGCGTTGACCTTCCCAATCAGCGGGAGCAGTTCTTC.

The chain joins TRBV12-5 to TRBJ1-1; D ambiguous. This CDR3 comprises 15 residues. V was clipped by 3 bases and J by 1 base, with 12 bases between them. Germline V gene sequence: CDR1 LGHNT, CDR2 FRNRAP. Here the CDR3 DNA reads TGTGCTAGTGGTTTCCACCCGGCGACGAACACTGAAGCTTTCTTT. This translates into CASGFHPATNTEAFF.

This clonotype was picked up a small number of times. This rearrangement joins TRBV7-6 to TRBJ2-2, with D perhaps matching TRBD1 or TRBD2 (5 bases each). Between the trimmed V and J ends, which lost 0 bases and 4 bases, there was a span of 12 bases. The CDR3 loop spans 16 amino acids. Looked up from germline, CDR1 is SGHVS and CDR2 is FNYEAQ. CDR3 amino acids: CASSLAGVRSTGELFF. The CDR3 DNA reads TGTGCCAGCAGCTTAGCGGGGGTACGATCCACCGGGGAGCTGTTTTTT.

J is TRBJ2-1 and V is TRBV2; tentatively, D is TRBD1 or TRBD2 (5 bases each). V lost 3 bases and J lost 4, with 13 bases in between. Germline V gene lookup returns CDR1 SNHLY and CDR2 FYNNEI. The CDR3 runs to 15 residues. CDR3 sequence: CASSESRDQYNEQFF. The CDR3, as DNA: TGTGCCAGCAGTGAGAGCCGGGACCAGTACAATGAGCAGTTCTTC.

The V gene is TRBV20-1, the J gene TRBJ1-2; D is unclear. Per germline, CDR1 DFQATT and CDR2 SNEGSKA (reference sequence). The CDR3 totals 15 residues. V was cut by 0 bases and J by 0 bases, with 11 bases left in between. In DNA form, the CDR3 reads TGCAGTGCTAGAGATCAATATCCGACTAACTATGGCTACACCTTC. This gives the protein CSARDQYPTNYGYTF.